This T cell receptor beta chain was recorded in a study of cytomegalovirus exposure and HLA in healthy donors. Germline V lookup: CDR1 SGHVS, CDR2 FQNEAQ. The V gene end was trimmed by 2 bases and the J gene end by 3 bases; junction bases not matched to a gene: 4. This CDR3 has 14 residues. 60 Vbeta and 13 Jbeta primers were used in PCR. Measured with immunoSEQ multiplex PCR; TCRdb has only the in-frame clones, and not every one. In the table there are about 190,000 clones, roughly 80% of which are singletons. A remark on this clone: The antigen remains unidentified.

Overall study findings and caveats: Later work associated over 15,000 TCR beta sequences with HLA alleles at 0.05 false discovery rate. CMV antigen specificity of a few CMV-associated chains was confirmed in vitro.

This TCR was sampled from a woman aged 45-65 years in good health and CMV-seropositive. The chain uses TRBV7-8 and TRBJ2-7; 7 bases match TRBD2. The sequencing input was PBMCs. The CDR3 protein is CASSLNGGIYEQYF. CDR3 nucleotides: TGTGCCAGCAGCTTAAACGGGGGGATCTACGAGCAGTACTTC.